This TCR beta chain emerged from a study of control samples from healthy donors and cancer patients. The protocol was immunoSEQ multiplex PCR, while the TCRdb copy is restricted to in-frame clones and leaves out a portion. This sample carries fewer than 250,000 clones, with roughly 2% going to the ten biggest clones. CDR1 is SGHRS, CDR2 YFSETQ, per germline. This CDR3 is 14 amino acids long. V was shortened by 2 bases and J by 10 bases, with 16 bases between the two germline ends. The clonotype comes from a woman aged 25 to 39 in good health. This chain joins TRBV5-1 and TRBJ2-1; possible D gene TRBD1, 6 bases. Sequenced input: blood. The CDR3 DNA sequence: TGCGCCAGCAGCTTCACGGACTGGGGGCCGGAGCAGTTCTTC. Amino acids: CASSFTDWGPEQFF.